One and the same sample provided the 15 T cell receptor beta chains below, sequenced in a study of CD8 T cells in ankylosing spondylitis. TCRdb redid the calling of the 5' RACE reads with MiXCR, one entry per CDR3 protein. The profile shows approximately 42,000 distinct CDR3 sequences, 9.5% to 11% of them singletons. The source material was blood, either unsorted or a sorted T cell fraction (not recorded which). The source of these receptors is a male donor with ankylosing spondylitis or in good health (not recorded which).

Ten or more counts support this clonotype. The chain carries TRBV27 and TRBJ2-2, with 11 bases matching TRBD2. After removal of 7 bases from V and 5 bases from J, the junction contained 6 bases not matched to a gene. The CDR3 is made up of 15 amino acids. Germline CDR1 MNHEY, CDR2 SMNVEV (reference sequence). For the CDR3, the DNA is TGTGCCAGCAACCCGTTAGCGGGGGGGACCGGGGAGCTGTTTTTT. Encoded protein: CASNPLAGGTGELFF.

This clonotype was picked up many times. The chain employs TRBV28 and TRBJ2-3; TRBD1 or TRBD2 may be the D gene (5 bases each). Trimming took off 4 bases at V and 0 bases at J, with 17 bases between the two ends. Germline V gene data show CDR1 as MDHEN and CDR2 as SYDVKM. The CDR3 is made up of 17 amino acids. CDR3 sequence: CASSSPWDASSTDTQYF. CDR3 DNA: TGTGCCAGCAGTTCTCCCTGGGACGCTTCTAGCACAGATACGCAGTATTTT.

A word on this clonotype: A much larger clone lies a single base off, so this may be a read error. The chain couples TRBV7-9 to TRBJ2-4, with D possibly being TRBD1 (5 bases). V lost 1 base, J lost 4 bases, and 17 bases lay in between. The CDR3 is made up of 17 amino acids. Germline values: CDR1 SEHNR, CDR2 FQNEAQ (reference sequence). For the CDR3, the DNA is TGTGCCAGCAGCTTAGTAGGGGCGACAGTCACAAAAAACATTCAGTACTTC. Amino acid sequence: CASSLVGATVTKNIQYF.

This clonotype was counted many times. This sequence joins TRBV14 and TRBJ2-2; D remains unclear. This CDR3 comprises 16 residues. Germline V CDR1 and CDR2: SGHDN, FVKESK. The germline V and J ends were trimmed by 2 bases and 4 bases, with 14 bases remaining between them. CDR3 amino acids: CASSQYMTPGTGELFF. The CDR3 DNA sequence: TGTGCCAGCAGCCAATACATGACCCCAGGCACCGGGGAGCTGTTTTTT.

This clonotype occurred many times. The V gene is TRBV6-1, the J gene TRBJ1-5, with D possibly being TRBD1 (6 bases). The CDR3 extends over 14 amino acids. The germline CDR1 and CDR2 sequences are MNHNS and SASEGT. Trimming took off 6 bases at V and 5 bases at J, with 14 bases between the two ends. CDR3 sequence (DNA): TGTGCCAGCAGGGCCCGACAGGCGCATCAGCCCCAGCATTTT. Residues: CASRARQAHQPQHF.

In regard to this clonotype: This sequence may be a read error, since a much larger clone differs from it by one base. This chain links TRBV5-1 with TRBJ2-7; 11 bases map to TRBD2. CDR1 is SGHRS, CDR2 YFSETQ, per germline. The CDR3 runs to 15 residues. CDR3 sequence: CASSLEVAGGLEHYF. CDR3 DNA: TGCGCCAGCAGCTTGGAGGTAGCGGGGGGGCTCGAGCATTACTTC.

This clonotype has at least ten counts. The V call is TRBV29-1, the J call TRBJ2-7; D is ambiguous. Germline V gene sequence: CDR1 SQVTM, CDR2 ANQGSEA. The CDR3 contains 12 residues. V was cut by 4 bases and J by 5 bases, with 12 bases left in between. Here the CDR3 reads CSVGSQPNEQYF. The CDR3 nucleotides read TGCAGCGTTGGATCGCAGCCCAACGAGCAGTACTTC.

This clonotype showed up many times. This chain connects TRBV6-2 or TRBV6-3 to TRBJ2-1, with D possibly being TRBD1 (6 bases). The germline V gene has CDR1 MNHEY and CDR2 SVGEGT. The CDR3 has 14 amino acids. V was clipped by 6 bases and J by 8 bases, with 17 bases between them. The CDR3 DNA follows: TGTGCCAGCAGGATACAGGGACAATCTTATGAGCAGTTCTTC. The encoded protein is CASRIQGQSYEQFF.

The sample holds a few counts of this clonotype. The chain couples TRBV27 to TRBJ2-5; 8 bases are shared with TRBD2. The ends lost 6 bases at V and 6 bases at J; junction bases unmatched: 12. Germline loops: CDR1 MNHEY, CDR2 SMNVEV (reference sequence). The CDR3 is 15 amino acids. In nucleotides, the CDR3 is TGTGCCAGCAGCTCAGCGGGGGCCGGTAGAAAGACCCAGTACTTC. This gives the protein CASSSAGAGRKTQYF.

This rearrangement joins TRBV5-1 to TRBJ2-7; D might be TRBD2 (6 bases). The CDR3 runs to 14 residues. The V gene's germline CDR1 is SGHRS and CDR2 YFSETQ. Trimming shortened V by 2 bases and J by 2 bases, and 11 bases separated the two germline ends. The CDR3 DNA reads as TGCGCCAGCAGCTTTGGAGGGGTGGCCTACGAGCAGTACTTC. Its translation: CASSFGGVAYEQYF.

This clonotype has a count of ten or more. This sequence joins TRBV28 and TRBJ1-3; D is possibly TRBD1 (6 bases). In germline, CDR1 is MDHEN, CDR2 SYDVKM. V dropped 8 bases and J dropped 3 bases, with 14 bases sitting between them. The length of the CDR3 is 14 residues. The CDR3 protein is CASSGGPRGNTIYF. CDR3 bases: TGTGCCAGCTCCGGGGGGCCCCGTGGAAACACCATATATTTT. The full variable domain, with the rest looked up from reference TRBV28 and TRBJ1-3, is DVKVTQSSRYLVKRTGEKVFLECVQDMDHENMFWYRQDPGLGLRLIYFSYDVKMKEKGDIPEGYSVSREKKERFSLILESASTNQTSMYLCASSGGPRGNTIYFGEGSWLTVV.

This clonotype was detected ten times or more. The chain links TRBV29-1 to TRBJ1-5, with 8 bases aligning to TRBD1. V lost 4 bases, J lost 3 bases, and 8 bases stayed unmatched. In germline, CDR1 is SQVTM, CDR2 ANQGSEA. This CDR3 contains 15 residues. In DNA form, the CDR3 reads TGCAGCGTTGCCCTGACAGGGGATTCCAATCAGCCCCAGCATTTT. Protein sequence: CSVALTGDSNQPQHF.

This clonotype was seen many times. The chain carries TRBV5-1 and TRBJ1-4; 7 positions match TRBD1. J was trimmed by 5 bases and V by 5 bases; bases with no gene match: 9. Germline V gene sequence: CDR1 SGHRS, CDR2 YFSETQ. The CDR3 runs to 15 residues. This chain's CDR3 is CASRPAGQPNEKLFF. CDR3 in DNA: TGCGCCAGCAGGCCTGCGGGACAGCCAAATGAAAAACTGTTTTTT. Full variable domain (outside the CDR3, taken from reference TRBV5-1 and TRBJ1-4): KAGVTQTPRYLIKTRGQQVTLSCSPISGHRSVSWYQQTPGQGLQFLFEYFSETQRNKGNFPGRFSGRQFSNSRSEMNVSTLELGDSALYLCASRPAGQPNEKLFFGSGTQLSVL.

Many counts were recorded for this clonotype. This chain uses TRBV12-3 or TRBV12-4 with TRBJ2-4; D might be TRBD1 (6 bases). The CDR3 sequence is 14 residues long. The germline V and J ends were trimmed by 7 bases and 1 base, with 11 bases remaining between them. CDR3 nucleotide sequence: TGTGCCAGCACCCTGAGGGGGGCCAAAAACATTCAGTACTTC. Protein sequence: CASTLRGAKNIQYF.

Details on this clonotype: Mismatch with germline at one junction end may stem from a read error. V gene TRBV20-1 combines with J gene TRBJ2-7; weak D call: TRBD2 (7 bases). The CDR3 totals 16 residues. Germline V gives CDR1 DFQATT, CDR2 SNEGSKA (reference sequence). The CDR3 DNA follows: TGCTGTGCTAGATGGGGGGGGGCGGGGAGCTCCTACGAGCAGTACTTC. Protein: CCARWGGAGSSYEQYF.